This TCR beta chain was found in a study of T cells after yellow fever vaccination. The CDR3 totals 14 residues. Losses at the gene ends were 6 bases for V and 6 bases for J; bases not matched to a gene: 2. Germline V CDR1 and CDR2: LGHNA, YNFKEQ. This clonotype was counted at least ten times. The antigen is unknown. Broader study findings: Shared CD4/CD8 clonotypes were a small share, likely from convergent recombination.

TCRdb reprocessed the 5' RACE reads via MiXCR and lists one record per CDR3 protein. The repertoire holds more than 95,000 distinct CDR3 sequences, with roughly 6.8% as singletons. The TCR sequence derives from a man in his late teens or twenties who received the YFV17D yellow fever vaccine. Specimen: CD4+ T cells sorted from PBMCs, collected more than 40 days after the first yellow fever vaccination. The chain couples TRBV4-2 to TRBJ2-2, with 12 bases aligning to TRBD2. CDR3: CASRGLAGPGELFF. The CDR3 DNA sequence: TGTGCCAGCAGAGGACTAGCGGGGCCCGGGGAGCTGTTTTTT.